Below, one TCR beta chain is given with its context. Its antigen is undetermined. V shed 3 bases, J shed 7 bases, and the junction held 8 bases outside the gene matches. The CDR3 runs to 17 residues. The germline V gene has CDR1 MNHNS and CDR2 SASEGT. The data were produced by immunoSEQ multiplex PCR, yet TCRdb's version contains in-frame clones alone and is incomplete. The table has 1 million to 1.2 million clones, roughly 80% seen once. The data were taken from a study of shared clonotypes between healthy human individuals. Study results and limitations: Depth was large, yet rarefaction showed that sorted-subset sequencing was incomplete. Larger estimated richness was generally recorded for naive subsets relative to memory subsets.

Adult donors, all healthy and HIV-negative, had no recent acute infections or vaccinations. The sequenced sample consisted of memory CD4+ T cells from PBMCs. The subset is: CD45RA-negative fraction. The receptor was derived from a man younger than 35 in good health. Some clones in this sample may be carry-over from other donors' samples. The rearrangement joins TRBV6-1 to TRBJ2-2, with 13 nucleotides matching TRBD2. The chain's CDR3 is CASSDGLAGVGVGELFF. CDR3 DNA sequence: TGTGCCAGCAGTGACGGACTAGCGGGAGTTGGGGTCGGGGAGCTGTTTTTT.